This TCR beta chain is from a study of blood T cell repertoires in COVID-19. Each participant's cohort was designated according to participant-reported clinical history. The CDR3 runs 16 residues. V was clipped by 5 bases and J by 2 bases, with 19 bases between them. Germline CDR1 reads SGHTS; CDR2 reads YDEGEE. Original analysis: The assay estimated nucleated cells by amplifying reference gene primers. Method: immunoSEQ multiplex PCR; TCRdb's copy keeps in-frame clones and lacks some. The V and J calls and clone size come from that table; D and trimming were worked out from the DNA. The profile shows some 150,000 clones, approximately 88% of them singletons.

The source is a woman younger than 45 with acute COVID-19. Material for sequencing was PBMCs or T cells enriched from blood (not recorded which). The V gene is TRBV5-8, the J gene TRBJ1-1; tentative D call: TRBD1 (5 bases). CDR3 nucleotide sequence: TGTGCCAGCAGTTCCAGGTGGGGGGGAGGTAACACTGAAGCTTTCTTT. Translating it yields CASSSRWGGGNTEAFF.